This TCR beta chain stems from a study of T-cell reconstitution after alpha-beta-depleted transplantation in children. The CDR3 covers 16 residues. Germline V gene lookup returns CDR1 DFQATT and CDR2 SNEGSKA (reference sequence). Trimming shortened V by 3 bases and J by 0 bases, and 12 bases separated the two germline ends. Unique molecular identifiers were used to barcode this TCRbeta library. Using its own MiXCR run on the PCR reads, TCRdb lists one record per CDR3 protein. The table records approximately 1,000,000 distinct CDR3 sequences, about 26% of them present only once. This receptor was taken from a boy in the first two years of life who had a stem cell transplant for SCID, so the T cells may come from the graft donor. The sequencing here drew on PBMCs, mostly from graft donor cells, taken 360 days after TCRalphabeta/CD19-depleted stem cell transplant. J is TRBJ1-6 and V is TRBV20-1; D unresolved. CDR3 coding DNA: TGCAGTGCTAGTACGGACCGCAGCTCCTATAATTCACCCCTCCACTTT. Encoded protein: CSASTDRSSYNSPLHF.